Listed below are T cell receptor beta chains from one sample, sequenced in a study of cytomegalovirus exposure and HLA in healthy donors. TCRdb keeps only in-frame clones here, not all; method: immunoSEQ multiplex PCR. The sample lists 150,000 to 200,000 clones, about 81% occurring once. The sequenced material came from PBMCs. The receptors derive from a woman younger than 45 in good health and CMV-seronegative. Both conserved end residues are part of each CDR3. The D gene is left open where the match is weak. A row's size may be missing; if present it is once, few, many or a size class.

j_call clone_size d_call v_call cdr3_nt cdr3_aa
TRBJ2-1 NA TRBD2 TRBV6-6 TGTGCCAGCAGTTCTGGACTAGCGGCAGATGAGCAGTTCTTC CASSSGLAADEQFF
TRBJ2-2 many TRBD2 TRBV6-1 TGTGCCAGCAGGAGGACTAGCGGGGGGCCCGGGGAGCTGTTTTTT CASRRTSGGPGELFF
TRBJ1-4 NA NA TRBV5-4 TGTGCCAGCAGCCGAGCGACTGCCCAAAAACTGTTTTTT CASSRATAQKLFF
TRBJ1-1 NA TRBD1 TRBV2 TGTGCCAGCATGAGGACAGGGGGAGGCACTGAAGCTTTCTTT CASMRTGGGTEAFF
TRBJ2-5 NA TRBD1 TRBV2 TGTGCCAGCAGGGAGGACAGGTCCCACGAGACCCAGTACTTC CASREDRSHETQYF
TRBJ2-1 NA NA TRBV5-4 TGTGCCAGCAGCCCCGCCCAGGGGACGGGATCTTGGGGCGAGCAGTTCTTC CASSPAQGTGSWGEQFF
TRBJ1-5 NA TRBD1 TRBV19 TGTGCCAGTAGCAGACAGGGACGGCAGCCCCAGCATTTT CASSRQGRQPQHF
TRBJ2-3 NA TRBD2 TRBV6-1 TGTGCCAGCAGTGAAATCTTAGCGGGAAGATATTTT CASSEILAGRYF
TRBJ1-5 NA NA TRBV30 TGTGCCTGGAGTTCCTATAACAGCAATCAGCCCCAGCATTTT CAWSSYNSNQPQHF
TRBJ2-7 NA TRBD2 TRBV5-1 TGCGCCAGCAGCTCCTTTAGCGGGAGCTCCTACGAGCAGTACTTC CASSSFSGSSYEQYF
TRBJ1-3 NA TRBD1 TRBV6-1 TGTGCCAGCAGTGAATCCCGGACAGGTGGAAACACCATATATTTT CASSESRTGGNTIYF
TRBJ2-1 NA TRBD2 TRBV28 TGTGCCAGCAGTTCAACTGTTTTAGCGGGGGGGCCAAGAAATGAGCAGTTCTTC CASSSTVLAGGPRNEQFF
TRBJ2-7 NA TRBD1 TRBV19 TGTGCCAGTAGTACCAACGACAGGGTGCAGTACTTC CASSTNDRVQYF
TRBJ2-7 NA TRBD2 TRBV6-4 TGTGCCAGCAGCCTAGCGGGGGATGCATCCTACGAGCAGTACTTC CASSLAGDASYEQYF
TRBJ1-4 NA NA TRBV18 TGTGCCAGCTCACCTAGCCGCGGGTCGGTTAATGAAAAACTGTTTTTT CASSPSRGSVNEKLFF
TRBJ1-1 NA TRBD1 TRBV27 TGTGCCAGCAGTTTGACAGGGTTGCGCACTGAAGCTTTCTTT CASSLTGLRTEAFF
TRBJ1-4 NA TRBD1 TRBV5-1 TGCGCCAGCAGCTTGGGTGACAGGGCCACTAATGAAAAACTGTTTTTT CASSLGDRATNEKLFF
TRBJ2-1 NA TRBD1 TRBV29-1 TGCAGCGTCCAACAGGGGGCCAGCTCCTACAATGAGCAGTTCTTC CSVQQGASSYNEQFF
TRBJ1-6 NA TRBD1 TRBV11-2 TGTGCCAGCAGCTTAGAATGGACAGGGGGTTCACCCCTCCACTTT CASSLEWTGGSPLHF
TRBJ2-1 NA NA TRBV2 TGTGCCAGCAAACAGGAAGGCAATGAGCAGTTCTTC CASKQEGNEQFF
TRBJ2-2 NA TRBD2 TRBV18 TGTGCCAGCTCACCACGAGCGGGAGGGCCGACGAACACCGGGGAGCTGTTTTTT CASSPRAGGPTNTGELFF
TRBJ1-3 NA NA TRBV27 TGTGCCAGCAGTTTATCGAGTGGTGCCGGAAACACCATATATTTT CASSLSSGAGNTIYF
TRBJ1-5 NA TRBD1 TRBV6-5 TGTGCCAGCAGACTTGGACAGGGGTCCTCCGAAGCCCAGCATTTT CASRLGQGSSEAQHF
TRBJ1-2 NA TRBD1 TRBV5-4 TGTGCCAGCAGCTTGGGGACAGGGTCCTATGGCTACACCTTC CASSLGTGSYGYTF
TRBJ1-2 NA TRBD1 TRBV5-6 TGTGCCAGCAGCACAGGGACAGGCCTCTATGGCTACACCTTC CASSTGTGLYGYTF
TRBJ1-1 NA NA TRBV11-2 TGTGCCAGCACCCCTCGGGGAAGGGCTGAAGCTTTCTTT CASTPRGRAEAFF
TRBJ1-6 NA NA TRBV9 TGTGCCAGCAGCCCTCCCGGAGTGGGGGCAAATTCACCCCTCCACTTT CASSPPGVGANSPLHF
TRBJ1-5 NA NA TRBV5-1 TGCGCCAGCAGCCTCGAAGCAAGCAATCAGCCCCAGCATTTT CASSLEASNQPQHF
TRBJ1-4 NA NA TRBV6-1 TGTGCCAGCATAACAGGGTCAGCTAATGAAAAACTGTTTTTT CASITGSANEKLFF
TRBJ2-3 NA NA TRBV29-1 TGCAGCGTTGACGTTTCAGGGATCACAGATACGCAGTATTTT CSVDVSGITDTQYF
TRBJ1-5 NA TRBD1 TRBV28 TGTGCCAGCAGCAAGACAGGGGGCTTCAATCAGCCCCAGCATTTT CASSKTGGFNQPQHF
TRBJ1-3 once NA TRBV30 TGTGCCTGGAGTTTGGGCAGTCTCTCTGGAAACACCATATATTTT CAWSLGSLSGNTIYF
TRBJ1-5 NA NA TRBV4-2 TGTGCCAGCAGCCAACGGGGCAGGGGAGGCAATCAGCCCCAGCATTTT CASSQRGRGGNQPQHF
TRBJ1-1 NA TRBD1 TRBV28 TGTGCCAGCAGGGAACAGGGGGCTAACACTGAAGCTTTCTTT CASREQGANTEAFF
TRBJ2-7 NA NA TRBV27 TGTGCCAGCAGTCCCCGACAGGTTTACTACGAGCAGTACTTC CASSPRQVYYEQYF
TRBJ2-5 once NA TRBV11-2 TGTGCCAGCAGCTTAGACGGGAGACAGACCCAGTACTTC CASSLDGRQTQYF
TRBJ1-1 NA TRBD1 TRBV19 TGTGCCAGTACCAGGGGGCAGTCGAACACTGAAGCTTTCTTT CASTRGQSNTEAFF
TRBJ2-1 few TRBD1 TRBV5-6 TGTGCCAGCAGCTTGGCAGGGGGCGGTAGCTTCGGTGAGCAGTTCTTC CASSLAGGGSFGEQFF
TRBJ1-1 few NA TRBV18 TGTGCCAGCTCACTGGGGCAGAGGAACACTGAAGCTTTCTTT CASSLGQRNTEAFF
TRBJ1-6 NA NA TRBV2 TGTGCCAGCAGGGGGGACGGGGGATCCTATAATTCACCCCTCCACTTT CASRGDGGSYNSPLHF
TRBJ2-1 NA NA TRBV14 TGTGCCAGCAGCCAAGATCAAGGGGGCGGGAAGGGCAATGAGCAGTTCTTC CASSQDQGGGKGNEQFF
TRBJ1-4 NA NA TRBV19 TGTGCCAGTAGGGACGGAGGGTCAGGGAATGAAAAACTGTTTTTT CASRDGGSGNEKLFF
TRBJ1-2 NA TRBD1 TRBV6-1 TGTGCCAGCATTCAGGGAACAGGGGATGGCTACACCTTC CASIQGTGDGYTF
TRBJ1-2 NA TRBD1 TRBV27 TGTGCCAGCAGTTCCGAGGGACAGGGGGCGCGGGGCTACACCTTC CASSSEGQGARGYTF
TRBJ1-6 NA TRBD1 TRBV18 TGTGCCAGCTCACCCACAGGGGGAAATTCATATAATTCACCCCTCCACTTT CASSPTGGNSYNSPLHF
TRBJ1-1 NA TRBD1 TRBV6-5 TGTGCCAGCAGTTTTGCAGGGGGCGGGTTGAACACTGAAGCTTTCTTT CASSFAGGGLNTEAFF
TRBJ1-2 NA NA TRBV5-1 TGCGCCAGCAGCCTCCAGAACCCAGGCTATATCTATGGCTACACCTTC CASSLQNPGYIYGYTF
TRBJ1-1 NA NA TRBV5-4 TGTGCCAGCAGCCCAAGACAGACCATGAACACTGAAGCTTTCTTT CASSPRQTMNTEAFF
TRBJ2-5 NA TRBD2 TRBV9 TGTGCCAGCAGCGTAGGGAATAGCGGGGGGATAGAGACCCAGTACTTC CASSVGNSGGIETQYF
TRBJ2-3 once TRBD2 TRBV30 TGTGCCTGGATACGGCGGGGGGCCACAGATACGCAGTATTTT CAWIRRGATDTQYF
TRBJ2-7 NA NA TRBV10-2 TGCGCCAGCAGTGAGTATAGATACGAGCAGTACTTC CASSEYRYEQYF
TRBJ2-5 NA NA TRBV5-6 TGTGCCAGCAGCTTGTATACGGCGGGACAGAAAGAGACCCAGTACTTC CASSLYTAGQKETQYF
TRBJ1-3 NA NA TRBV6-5 TGTGCCAGCAGTTTCGGCGGGATAGGAAACACCATATATTTT CASSFGGIGNTIYF
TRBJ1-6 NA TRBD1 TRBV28 TGTGCCACCAAGGGGGACAGTCCTCCACCCCTCCACTTT CATKGDSPPPLHF
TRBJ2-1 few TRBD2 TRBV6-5 TGTGCCAGCAAGACTAGCGGGGGCACGAATGAGCAGTTCTTC CASKTSGGTNEQFF
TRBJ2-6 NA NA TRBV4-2 TGTGCCAGCAGCCGCAGGGGCGCTGGGGCCAACGTCCTGACTTTC CASSRRGAGANVLTF
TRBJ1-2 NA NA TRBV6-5 TGTGCCAGCAGTTACTCGAGAGGGCTCGGCTACACCTTC CASSYSRGLGYTF
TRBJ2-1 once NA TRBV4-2 TGTGCCAGCAGCCAAGACTGGGCATCCTACAATGAGCAGTTCTTC CASSQDWASYNEQFF
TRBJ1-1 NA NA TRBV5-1 TGCGCCAGCAGCTACCAGCCACAGGGGAACACTGAAGCTTTCTTT CASSYQPQGNTEAFF